The clone carrying this TCR beta chain was detected a few times. Antigen unknown. Investigators amplified TCR beta CDR3 regions from RNA transcripts. Amplification began with first-round RT-PCR using HTBI primers, then second-round multiplex PCR was performed. TCRdb used MiXCR to reprocess the multiplex PCR reads, holding one entry per CDR3 protein. This table has about 240,000 distinct CDR3 sequences, about 46% appearing once. This entry comes from a study of Graves' ophthalmopathy and Graves' hyperthyroidism. Study-level findings and limits: A model of 13 signatures distinguished ophthalmopathy from stable hyperthyroidism at under 90% sensitivity and roughly 82% specificity.

V was clipped by 0 bases and J by 7 bases, with 24 bases between them. The CDR3 covers 17 residues. The germline CDR1 and CDR2 sequences are SQVTM and ANQGSEA. The sequence came from an adult man with Graves' ophthalmopathy. The sequenced material came from peripheral blood. The chain combines TRBV29-1 with TRBJ1-2; weak D call: TRBD1 (5 bases). This CDR3 is CSVEESETVGGSIGYTF. The CDR3 DNA reads as TGCAGCGTTGAAGAGTCCGAAACCGTTGGGGGGAGTATTGGCTACACCTTC.